This T cell receptor (beta chain) was found in a study of T cells in Graves' hyperthyroidism and ophthalmopathy. Amplified regions were TCR beta CDR3 sequences from RNA transcripts. During a first-round RT-PCR of the TCR CDR3, the HTBI primer set was used. TCRdb re-derived calls from the multiplex PCR reads in MiXCR, one entry per CDR3 protein. This repertoire shows hundreds of thousands of distinct CDR3 sequences, 46% found once; its top ten account for 8.2%. This CDR3 region has 13 residues. V dropped 7 bases and J dropped 4 bases, with 14 bases sitting between them. CDR1 is SGHRS, CDR2 YFSETQ, per germline.

This TCR was recovered from a woman aged 18-29 years with Graves' hyperthyroidism. The sample consisted of peripheral blood or thyroid tissue (not recorded which). The genes are TRBV5-1 and TRBJ1-2; the D gene is possibly TRBD1 (5 bases). The CDR3 loop reads CASALGVGYGYTF. The CDR3 region has the DNA TGCGCCAGCGCCCTAGGGGTAGGCTATGGCTACACCTTC.